The following is a T cell receptor (beta chain) sequence with its context. Its matching antigen is unknown. From the RT-PCR reads, TCRdb called clonotypes with MiXCR, one entry per CDR3 protein. The sample consists of a few hundred thousand distinct CDR3 sequences, approximately 15% of them appearing once. This sample was included in a study of response to subunit inactivated influenza vaccine. Overall study findings and caveats: A suggestion made by the authors is that each seasonal influenza vaccination recruits few new T cells.

Specimen: PBMCs from blood, collected roughly 13 days after vaccination. This sequence was found in a man in his fifties or sixties who received an inactivated influenza vaccine.

Here the CDR3 DNA reads TGTGCCAGCAGTTTGGTGGGGCCCAATTCACCCCTCCACTTT. This encodes CASSLVGPNSPLHF. The chain has TRBV28 and TRBJ1-6; D is perhaps TRBD1 (5 bases). V lost 3 bases and J 7 bases, leaving 10 bases between the germline ends. The CDR3 extends over 14 amino acids. Germline assignment: CDR1 MDHEN and CDR2 SYDVKM.